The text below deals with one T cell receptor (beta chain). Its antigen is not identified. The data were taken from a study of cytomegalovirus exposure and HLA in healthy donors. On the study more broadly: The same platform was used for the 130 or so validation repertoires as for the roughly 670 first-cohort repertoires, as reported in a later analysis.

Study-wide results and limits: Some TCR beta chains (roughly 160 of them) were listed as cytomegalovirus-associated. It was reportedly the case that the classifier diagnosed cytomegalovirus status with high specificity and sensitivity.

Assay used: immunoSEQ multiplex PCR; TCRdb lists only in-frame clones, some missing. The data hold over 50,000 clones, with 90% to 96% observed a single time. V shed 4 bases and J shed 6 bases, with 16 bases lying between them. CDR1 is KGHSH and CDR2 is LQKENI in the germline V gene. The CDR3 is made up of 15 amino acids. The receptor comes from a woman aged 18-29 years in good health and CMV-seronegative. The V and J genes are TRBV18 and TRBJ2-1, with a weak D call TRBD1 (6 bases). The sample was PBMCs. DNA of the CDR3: TGTGCCAGCTCACTCGGACAGCCGGCCGGCAATGAGCAGTTCTTC. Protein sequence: CASSLGQPAGNEQFF.